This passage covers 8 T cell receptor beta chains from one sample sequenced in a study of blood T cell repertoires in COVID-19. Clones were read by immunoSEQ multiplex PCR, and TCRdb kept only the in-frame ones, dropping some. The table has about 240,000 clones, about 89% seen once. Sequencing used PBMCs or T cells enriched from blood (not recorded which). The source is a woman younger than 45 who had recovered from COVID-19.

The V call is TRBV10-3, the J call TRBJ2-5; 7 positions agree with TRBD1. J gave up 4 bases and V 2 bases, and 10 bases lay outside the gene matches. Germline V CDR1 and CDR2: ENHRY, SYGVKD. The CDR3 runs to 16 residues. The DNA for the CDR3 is TGTGCCATCAGTGAGAAGGGGACAGACTATGGAGAGACCCAGTACTTC. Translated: CAISEKGTDYGETQYF.

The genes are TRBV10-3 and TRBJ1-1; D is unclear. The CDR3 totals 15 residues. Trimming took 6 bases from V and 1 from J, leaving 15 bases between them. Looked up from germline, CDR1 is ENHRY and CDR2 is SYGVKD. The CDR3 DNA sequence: TGTGCCATCAGGGACTACCCTACAGAGAACACTGAAGCTTTCTTT. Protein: CAIRDYPTENTEAFF.

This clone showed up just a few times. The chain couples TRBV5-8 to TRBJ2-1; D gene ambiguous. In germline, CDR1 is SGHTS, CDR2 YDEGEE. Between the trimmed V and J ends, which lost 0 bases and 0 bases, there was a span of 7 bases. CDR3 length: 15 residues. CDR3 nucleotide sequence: TGTGCCAGCAGCTTGGCTCTAACCTCCTACAATGAGCAGTTCTTC. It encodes CASSLALTSYNEQFF. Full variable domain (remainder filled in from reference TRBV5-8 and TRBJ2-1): EAGVTQSPTHLIKTRGQQATLRCSPISGHTSVYWYQQALGLGLQFLLWYDEGEERNRGNFPPRFSGRQFPNYSSELNVNALELEDSALYLCASSLALTSYNEQFFGPGTRLTVL.

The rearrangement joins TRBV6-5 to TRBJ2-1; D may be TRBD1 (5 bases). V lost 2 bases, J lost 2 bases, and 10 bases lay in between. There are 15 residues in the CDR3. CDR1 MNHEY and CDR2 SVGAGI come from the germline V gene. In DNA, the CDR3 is TGTGCCAGCAGTTACGGTGACAGCCCCTACAATGAGCAGTTCTTC. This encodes CASSYGDSPYNEQFF.

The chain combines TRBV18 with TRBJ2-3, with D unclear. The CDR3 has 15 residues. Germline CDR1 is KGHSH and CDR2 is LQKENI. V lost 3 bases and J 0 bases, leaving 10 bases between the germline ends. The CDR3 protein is CASSPRVPSTDTQYF. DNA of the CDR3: TGTGCCAGCTCACCCCGAGTACCGAGCACAGATACGCAGTATTTT.

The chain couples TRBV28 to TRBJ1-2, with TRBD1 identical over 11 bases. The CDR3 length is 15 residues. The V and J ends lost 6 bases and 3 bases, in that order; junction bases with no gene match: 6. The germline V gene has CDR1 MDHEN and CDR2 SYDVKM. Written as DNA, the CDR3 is TGTGCCAGCAGGTCCAGGACAGGGGGCGACTATGGCTACACCTTC. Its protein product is CASRSRTGGDYGYTF.

This CDR3 is CAWSVAGDGGYTF. The CDR3 nucleotides read TGTGCCTGGAGTGTAGCAGGGGATGGGGGCTACACCTTC. The rearrangement joins TRBV30 to TRBJ1-2; the D gene is possibly TRBD1 (6 bases). V was clipped by 0 bases and J by 8 bases, with 13 bases between them. CDR3 length: 13 amino acids. Germline-derived CDR1 and CDR2 are GTSNPN and SVGIG (reference sequence).

CDR3 in amino acids: CASSQPGLAGNRNSEQYF. The CDR3 DNA follows: TGTGCCAGCAGCCAACCGGGACTAGCGGGAAATCGAAACTCCGAGCAGTACTTC. The chain combines TRBV4-2 with TRBJ2-7, with 13 positions matching TRBD2. There are 18 residues in the CDR3. Germline-derived CDR1 and CDR2 are LGHNA and YNFKEQ. The V and J ends lost 2 bases and 6 bases, in that order; junction bases with no gene match: 13.